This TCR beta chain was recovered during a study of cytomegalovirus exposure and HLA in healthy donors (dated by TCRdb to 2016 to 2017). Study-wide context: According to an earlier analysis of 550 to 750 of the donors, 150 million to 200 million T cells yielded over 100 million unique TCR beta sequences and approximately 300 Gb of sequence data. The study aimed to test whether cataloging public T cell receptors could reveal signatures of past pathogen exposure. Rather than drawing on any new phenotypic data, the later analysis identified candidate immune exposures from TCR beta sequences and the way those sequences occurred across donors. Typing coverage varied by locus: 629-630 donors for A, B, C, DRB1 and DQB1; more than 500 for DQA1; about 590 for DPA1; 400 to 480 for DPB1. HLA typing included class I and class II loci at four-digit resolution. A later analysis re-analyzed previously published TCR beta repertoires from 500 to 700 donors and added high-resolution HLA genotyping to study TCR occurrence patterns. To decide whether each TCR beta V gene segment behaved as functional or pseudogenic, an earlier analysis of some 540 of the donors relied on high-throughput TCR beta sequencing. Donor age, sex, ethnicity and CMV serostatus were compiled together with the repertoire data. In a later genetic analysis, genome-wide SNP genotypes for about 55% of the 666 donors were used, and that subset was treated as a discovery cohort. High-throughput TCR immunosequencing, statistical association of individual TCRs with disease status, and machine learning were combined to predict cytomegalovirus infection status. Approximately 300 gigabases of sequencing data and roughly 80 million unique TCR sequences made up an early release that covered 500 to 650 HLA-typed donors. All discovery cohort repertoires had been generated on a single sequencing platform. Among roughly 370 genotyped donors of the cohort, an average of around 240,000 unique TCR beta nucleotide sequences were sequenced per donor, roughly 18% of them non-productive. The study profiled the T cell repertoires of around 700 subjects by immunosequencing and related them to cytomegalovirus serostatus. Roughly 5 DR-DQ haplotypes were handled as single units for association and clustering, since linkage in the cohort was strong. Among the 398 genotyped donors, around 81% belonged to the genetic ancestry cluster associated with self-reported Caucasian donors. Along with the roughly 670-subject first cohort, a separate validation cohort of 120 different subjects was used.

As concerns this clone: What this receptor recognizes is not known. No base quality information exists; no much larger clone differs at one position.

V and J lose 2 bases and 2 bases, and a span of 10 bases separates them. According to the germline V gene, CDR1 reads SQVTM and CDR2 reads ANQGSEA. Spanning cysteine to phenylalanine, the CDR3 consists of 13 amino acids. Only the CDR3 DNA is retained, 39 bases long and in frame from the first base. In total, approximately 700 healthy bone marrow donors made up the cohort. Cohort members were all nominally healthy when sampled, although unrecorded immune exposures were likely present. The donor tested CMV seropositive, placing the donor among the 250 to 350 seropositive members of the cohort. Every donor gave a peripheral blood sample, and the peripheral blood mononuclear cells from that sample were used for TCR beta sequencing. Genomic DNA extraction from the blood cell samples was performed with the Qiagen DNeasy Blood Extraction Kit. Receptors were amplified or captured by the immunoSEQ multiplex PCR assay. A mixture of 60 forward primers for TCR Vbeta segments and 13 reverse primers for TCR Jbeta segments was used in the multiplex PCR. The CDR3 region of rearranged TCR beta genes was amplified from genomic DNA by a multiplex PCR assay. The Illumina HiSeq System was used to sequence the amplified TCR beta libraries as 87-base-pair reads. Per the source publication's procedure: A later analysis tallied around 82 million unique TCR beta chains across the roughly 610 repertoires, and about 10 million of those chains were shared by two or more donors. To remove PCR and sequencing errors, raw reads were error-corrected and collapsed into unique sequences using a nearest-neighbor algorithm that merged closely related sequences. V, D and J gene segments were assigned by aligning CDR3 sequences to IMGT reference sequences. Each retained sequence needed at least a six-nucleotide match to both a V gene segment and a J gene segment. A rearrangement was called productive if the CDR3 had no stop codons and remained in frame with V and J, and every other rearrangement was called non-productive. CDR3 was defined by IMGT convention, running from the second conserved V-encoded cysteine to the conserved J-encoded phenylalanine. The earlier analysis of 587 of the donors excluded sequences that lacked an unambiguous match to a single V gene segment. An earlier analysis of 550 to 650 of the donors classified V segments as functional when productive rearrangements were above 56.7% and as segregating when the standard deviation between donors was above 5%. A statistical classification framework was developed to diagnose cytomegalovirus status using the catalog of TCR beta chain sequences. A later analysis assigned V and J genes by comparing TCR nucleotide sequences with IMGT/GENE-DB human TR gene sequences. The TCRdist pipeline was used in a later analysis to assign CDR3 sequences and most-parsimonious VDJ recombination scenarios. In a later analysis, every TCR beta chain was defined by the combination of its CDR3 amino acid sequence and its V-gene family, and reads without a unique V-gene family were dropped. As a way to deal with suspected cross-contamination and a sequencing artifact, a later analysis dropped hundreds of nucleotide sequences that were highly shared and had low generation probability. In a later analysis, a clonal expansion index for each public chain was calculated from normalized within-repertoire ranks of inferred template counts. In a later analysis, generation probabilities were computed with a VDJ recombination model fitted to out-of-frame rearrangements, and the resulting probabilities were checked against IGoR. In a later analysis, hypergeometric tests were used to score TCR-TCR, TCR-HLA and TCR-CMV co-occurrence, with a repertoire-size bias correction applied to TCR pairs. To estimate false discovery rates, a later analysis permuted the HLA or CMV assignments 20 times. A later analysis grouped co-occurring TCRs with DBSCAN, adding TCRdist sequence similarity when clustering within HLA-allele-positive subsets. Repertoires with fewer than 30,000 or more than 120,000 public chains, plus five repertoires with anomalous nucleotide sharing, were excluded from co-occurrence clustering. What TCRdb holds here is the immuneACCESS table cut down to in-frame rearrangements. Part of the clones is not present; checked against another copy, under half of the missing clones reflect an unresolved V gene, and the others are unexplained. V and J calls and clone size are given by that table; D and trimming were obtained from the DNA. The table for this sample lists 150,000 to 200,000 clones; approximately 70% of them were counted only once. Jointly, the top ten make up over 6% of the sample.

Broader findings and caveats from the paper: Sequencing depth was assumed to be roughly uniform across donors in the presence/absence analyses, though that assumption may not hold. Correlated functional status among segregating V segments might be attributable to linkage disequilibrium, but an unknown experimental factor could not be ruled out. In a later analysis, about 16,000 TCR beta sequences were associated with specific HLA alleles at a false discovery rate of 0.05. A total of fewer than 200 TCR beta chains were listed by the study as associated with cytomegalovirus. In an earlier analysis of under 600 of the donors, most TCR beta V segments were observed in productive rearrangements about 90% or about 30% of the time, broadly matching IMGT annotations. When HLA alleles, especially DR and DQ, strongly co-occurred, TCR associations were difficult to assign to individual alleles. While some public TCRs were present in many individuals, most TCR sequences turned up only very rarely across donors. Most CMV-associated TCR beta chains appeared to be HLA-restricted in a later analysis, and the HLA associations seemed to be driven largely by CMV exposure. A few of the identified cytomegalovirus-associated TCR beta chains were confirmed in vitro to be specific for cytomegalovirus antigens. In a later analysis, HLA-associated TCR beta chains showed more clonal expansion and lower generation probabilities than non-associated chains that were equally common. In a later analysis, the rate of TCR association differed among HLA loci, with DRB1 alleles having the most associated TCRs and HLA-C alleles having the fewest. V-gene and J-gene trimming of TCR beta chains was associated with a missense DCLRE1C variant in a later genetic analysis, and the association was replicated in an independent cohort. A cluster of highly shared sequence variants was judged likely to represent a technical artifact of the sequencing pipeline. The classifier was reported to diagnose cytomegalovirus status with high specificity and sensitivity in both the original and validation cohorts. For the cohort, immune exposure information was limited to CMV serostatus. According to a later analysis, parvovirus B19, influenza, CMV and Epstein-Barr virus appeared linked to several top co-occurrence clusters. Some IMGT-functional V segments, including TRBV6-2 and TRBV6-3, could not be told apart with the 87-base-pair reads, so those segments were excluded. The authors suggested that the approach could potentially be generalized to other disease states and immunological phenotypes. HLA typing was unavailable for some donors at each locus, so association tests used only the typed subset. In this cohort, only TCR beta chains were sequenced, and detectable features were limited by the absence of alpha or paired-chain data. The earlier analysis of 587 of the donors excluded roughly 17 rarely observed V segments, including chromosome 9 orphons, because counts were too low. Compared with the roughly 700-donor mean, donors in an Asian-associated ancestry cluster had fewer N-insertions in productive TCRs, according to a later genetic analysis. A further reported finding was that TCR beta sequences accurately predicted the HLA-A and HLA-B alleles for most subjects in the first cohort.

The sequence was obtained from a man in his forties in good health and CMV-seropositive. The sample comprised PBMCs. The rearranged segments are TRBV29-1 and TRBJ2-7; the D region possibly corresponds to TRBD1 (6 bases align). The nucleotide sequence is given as TGCAGCGTTGAACTCCCAGGGGCCTACGAGCAGTACTTC. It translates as CSVELPGAYEQYF.